This TCR beta chain appears in the sequencing data of a study of identical twins. Points from the study as a whole: Partial confounding of zero-insertion analyses by invariant MAIT and iNKT cells was possible. Cord blood beta clonotypes present at high abundance carried fewer insertions; no such pattern appeared in memory repertoires. The study drew conclusions from cross-sectional statistical analysis, not from following the same donors.

TCRdb reanalysed the 5' RACE reads using MiXCR and keeps one entry per CDR3 protein. Found here are fewer than 250,000 distinct CDR3 sequences, about a tenth of them singletons; the top ten hold about 5.5%. This clonotype was seen a handful of times. Its antigen is unidentified. The germline V gene has CDR1 SNHLY and CDR2 FYNNEI. The CDR3 extends over 14 amino acids. V lost 2 bases to trimming and J lost 5 bases, with 12 bases between them. This TCR came from a woman aged 18-35 years in good health. This chain connects TRBV2 to TRBJ2-5; D is perhaps TRBD2 (5 bases). The sequenced sample was memory (CD45RO+) T cells sorted from blood. CDR3 amino acids: CASSESSGWETQYF. The DNA of the CDR3 is TGTGCCAGCAGTGAATCGAGCGGCTGGGAGACCCAGTACTTC.